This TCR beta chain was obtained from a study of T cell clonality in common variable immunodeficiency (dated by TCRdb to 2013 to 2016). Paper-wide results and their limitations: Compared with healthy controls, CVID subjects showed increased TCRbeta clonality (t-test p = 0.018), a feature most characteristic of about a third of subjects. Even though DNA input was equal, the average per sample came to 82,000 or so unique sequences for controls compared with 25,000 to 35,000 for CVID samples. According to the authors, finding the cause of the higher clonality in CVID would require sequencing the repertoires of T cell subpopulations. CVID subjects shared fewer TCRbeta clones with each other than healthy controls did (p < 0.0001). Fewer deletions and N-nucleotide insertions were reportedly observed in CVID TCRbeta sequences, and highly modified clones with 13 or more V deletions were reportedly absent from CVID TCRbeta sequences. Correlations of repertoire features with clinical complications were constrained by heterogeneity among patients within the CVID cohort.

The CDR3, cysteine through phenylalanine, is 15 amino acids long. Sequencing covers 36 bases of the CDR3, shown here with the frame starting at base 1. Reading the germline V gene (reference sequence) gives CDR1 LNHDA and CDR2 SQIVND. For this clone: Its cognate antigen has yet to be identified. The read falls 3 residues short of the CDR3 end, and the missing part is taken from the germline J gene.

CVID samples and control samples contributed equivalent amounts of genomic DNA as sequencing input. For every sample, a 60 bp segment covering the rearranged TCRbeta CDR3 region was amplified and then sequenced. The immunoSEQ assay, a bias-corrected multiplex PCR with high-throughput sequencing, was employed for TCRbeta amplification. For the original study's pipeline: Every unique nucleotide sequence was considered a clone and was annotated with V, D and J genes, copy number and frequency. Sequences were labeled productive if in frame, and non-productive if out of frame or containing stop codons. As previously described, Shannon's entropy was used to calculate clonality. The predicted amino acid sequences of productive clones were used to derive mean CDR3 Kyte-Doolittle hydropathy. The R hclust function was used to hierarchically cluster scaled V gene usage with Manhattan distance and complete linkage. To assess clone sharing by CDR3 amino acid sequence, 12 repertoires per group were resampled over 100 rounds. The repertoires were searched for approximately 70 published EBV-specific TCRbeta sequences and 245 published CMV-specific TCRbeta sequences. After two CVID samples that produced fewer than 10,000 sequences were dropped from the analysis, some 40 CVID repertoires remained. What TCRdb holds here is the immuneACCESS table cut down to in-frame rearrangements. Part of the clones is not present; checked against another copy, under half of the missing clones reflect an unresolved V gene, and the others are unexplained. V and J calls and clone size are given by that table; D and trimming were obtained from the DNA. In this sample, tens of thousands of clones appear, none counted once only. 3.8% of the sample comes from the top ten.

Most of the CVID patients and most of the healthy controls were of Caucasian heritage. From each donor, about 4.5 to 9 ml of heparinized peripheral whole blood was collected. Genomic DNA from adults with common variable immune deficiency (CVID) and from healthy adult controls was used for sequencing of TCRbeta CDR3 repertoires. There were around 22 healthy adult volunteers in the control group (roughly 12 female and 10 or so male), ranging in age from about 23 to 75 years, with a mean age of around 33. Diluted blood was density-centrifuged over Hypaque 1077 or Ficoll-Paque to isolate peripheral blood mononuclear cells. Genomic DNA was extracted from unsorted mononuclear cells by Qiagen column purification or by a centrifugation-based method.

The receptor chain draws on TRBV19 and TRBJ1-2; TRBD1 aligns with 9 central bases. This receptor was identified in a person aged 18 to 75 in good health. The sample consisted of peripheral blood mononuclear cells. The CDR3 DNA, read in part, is TGTGCCAGTAAATTTGGGACAGGGCTGTCCTACGAC. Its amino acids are CASKFGTGLSYD. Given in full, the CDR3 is CASKFGTGLSYDYTF. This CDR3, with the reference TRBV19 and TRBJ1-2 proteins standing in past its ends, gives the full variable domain DGGITQSPKYLFRKEGQNVTLSCEQNLNHDAMYWYRQDPGQGLRLIYYSQIVNDFQKGDIAEGYSVSREKKESFPLTVTSAQKNPTAFYLCASKFGTGLSYDYTFGSGTRLTVV.